The TCR beta chain under discussion was sequenced for a study of human T cells and chemical hapten exposure. Study context: Patch testing was performed with 0.01% DPC on the upper back, with reading at 6 days.

Stated time point: pre-sensitization, week 0. Treatment specified: therapeutic diphenylcyclopropenone sensitization with weekly scalp DPC. V lost 5 bases, J lost 2 bases, and 3 bases stayed unmatched. Germline CDR1 SSHAT, CDR2 FNYEAQ (reference sequence). The CDR3 spans 16 residues. TCRdb processed the RACE reads anew with MiXCR; each CDR3 protein has one entry. The sample lists 85,000 to 130,000 distinct CDR3 sequences; more than 10% were seen once. This TCR was recovered from a woman between 45 and 65 years old with alopecia areata. Some clones in this sample may be carry-over from other donors' samples. Sequenced here: whole blood, sampled in connection with sensitization to the hapten diphenylcyclopropenone (DPC). The chain combines TRBV7-7 with TRBJ2-3; 14 bases match TRBD2. The CDR3 DNA reads TGTGCCAGCAGCGCGGGACTAGCGGGAGTCACAGATACGCAGTATTTT. Translation: CASSAGLAGVTDTQYF.